Sequencing of this TCR beta chain was carried out in a study of cytomegalovirus exposure and HLA in healthy donors. Study-level points and caveats: The authors excluded some V segments, including TRBV6-2 and TRBV6-3, as indistinguishable. Sequencing had likely introduced a cluster of highly shared sequence variants as an artifact. Beyond CMV serostatus, there was no information to go on about immune exposure.

PCR was performed using 60 Vbeta and 13 Jbeta primers. Produced via immunoSEQ multiplex PCR; TCRdb's table is partial and in-frame only. The table includes approximately 190,000 clones, 75% to 85% detected once. Germline CDR1 SGHVS, CDR2 FNYEAQ. The CDR3 is made up of 14 amino acids. V lost 5 bases, J lost 1 base, and 10 bases lay in between. All donors participated as healthy donors of bone marrow. This clone was counted a single time. Its matching antigen is unknown. This receptor was identified in a woman between 18 and 30 years old in good health and CMV-seronegative. The chain combines TRBV7-6 with TRBJ2-3; weak D call: TRBD2 (6 bases). The specimen was PBMCs. The CDR3 DNA is TGTGCCAGCAGCGGGGTAGCGGGCACAGATACGCAGTATTTT. Residues: CASSGVAGTDTQYF.